Listed below are T cell receptor beta chains from one sample, sequenced in a study of CD4 T cells in relation to SARS-CoV-2 and coronaviruses. Sequencing used immunoSEQ multiplex PCR; TCRdb keeps in-frame clones, though not all of them. The table has about 59,000 clones, 80% to 90% seen once; the top ten hold around 1.3%. The material sequenced was memory CD4+ T cells from PBMCs. Receptors were obtained from a human donor in good health. Both conserved end residues are part of each CDR3. Fields, in order: clone size, V gene, D gene, J gene, CDR3 DNA, CDR3 protein. The D gene is left open where the match is weak. Size is stated for part of the rows, as once, few or many counts, or as a class when the clone is expanded.

once	TRBV5-4	NA	TRBJ2-1	TGTGCCAGCAGCAGGACGGGAGATCAGAATGAGCAGTTCTTC	CASSRTGDQNEQFF
NA	TRBV6-5	NA	TRBJ1-1	TGTGCCAGCAGTTACGGTTGGGGCACTGAAGCTTTCTTT	CASSYGWGTEAFF
NA	TRBV7-6	NA	TRBJ2-3	TGTGCCAGCAGCCCCGGGGTCTTCTCGGGTGGGAGGATCACAGATACGCAGTATTTT	CASSPGVFSGGRITDTQYF
NA	TRBV3-1/TRBV3-2	NA	TRBJ1-3	TGTGCCAGCAGCCAATCGCTGGGCGGGGGGGCCGCTGGAAACACCATATATTTT	CASSQSLGGGAAGNTIYF
NA	TRBV18	NA	TRBJ1-5	TGTGCCAGCGCGACTAGCAATCAGCCCCAGCATTTT	CASATSNQPQHF
NA	TRBV6-5	NA	TRBJ2-1	TGTGCCAGCAGCCCCAGTAGGTCGAATGAGCAGTTCTTC	CASSPSRSNEQFF
NA	TRBV24-1	TRBD1	TRBJ2-5	TGTGCCACCAGTGAGGGACAGGGCATTGGAAAAGAGACCCAGTACTTC	CATSEGQGIGKETQYF
NA	TRBV28	NA	TRBJ2-2	TGTGCCAGCAGTTTGGTAGCGCCGAACACCGGGGAGCTGTTTTTT	CASSLVAPNTGELFF
NA	TRBV28	TRBD1	TRBJ1-2	TGTGCCAGCAGTCCGACAGGGTTATATGGCTACACCTTC	CASSPTGLYGYTF
NA	TRBV5-1	TRBD1	TRBJ1-1	TGCGCCAGCAGGAGGACAGGGCAGATGAACACTGAAGCTTTCTTT	CASRRTGQMNTEAFF
NA	TRBV6-1	NA	TRBJ1-3	TGTGCCAGCAGTGAAATCTGGACCATATATTTT	CASSEIWTIYF
NA	TRBV2	NA	TRBJ2-6	TGTGCCAGCAGGGGAGACAGGTCTGGGGCCAACGTCCTGACTTTC	CASRGDRSGANVLTF
NA	TRBV15	NA	TRBJ2-7	TGTGCCACCAGCGTTTTACTCAGGGACGAGCAGTACTTC	CATSVLLRDEQYF
NA	TRBV14	NA	TRBJ2-6	TGTGCCAGCAGCCGGGGGAAGGGGCCCGTCCTCTCTGGGGCCAACGTCCTGACTTTC	CASSRGKGPVLSGANVLTF
NA	TRBV5-1	NA	TRBJ2-2	TGCGCCAGCAGCCCACCTGCCAGGAACACCGGGGAGCTGTTTTTT	CASSPPARNTGELFF